These 24 T cell receptor beta chains were all obtained from the same sample, sequenced in a study of control samples from healthy donors and cancer patients. Clones were sequenced by immunoSEQ multiplex PCR, and TCRdb holds only the in-frame ones, with some missing. Of roughly 130,000 clones in the sample, about 88% are singletons; the top ten hold approximately 9.4%. Specimen: blood. These receptors all stem from a woman aged 25-40 years in good health.

This clone has only a few counts. The chain joins TRBV10-3 to TRBJ2-7; 9 bases are a match to TRBD1. Germline values: CDR1 ENHRY, CDR2 SYGVKD. V dropped 10 bases and J dropped 5; count of bases not matched to a gene: 9. This CDR3 is 13 amino acids long. CDR3 sequence (DNA): TGTGCCACCGCGACAGGGGGAGAGAACGAGCAGTACTTC. This gives the protein CATATGGENEQYF.

V and J are TRBV9 and TRBJ2-1; D remains unclear. V lost 0 bases, J lost 1 base, and 5 bases lay in between. The CDR3 covers 14 residues. Per germline, CDR1 SGDLS and CDR2 YYNGEE. CDR3 DNA sequence: TGTGCCAGCAGCGTAGTTGGGTCCTACAATGAGCAGTTCTTC. This translates into CASSVVGSYNEQFF.

CDR3 coding DNA: TGTGCCACCGGCCTCGCTCGGGACACCGGGGAGCTGTTTTTT. It codes for CATGLARDTGELFF. The V and J genes are TRBV24-1 and TRBJ2-2, with D unresolved. V was trimmed by 9 bases and J by 3 bases, leaving 13 bases between them. CDR3 length: 14 residues. Germline CDR1 reads KGHDR; CDR2 reads SFDVKD.

J is TRBJ1-2 and V is TRBV19; a weak D match, TRBD1 (5 bases). In germline, CDR1 is LNHDA, CDR2 SQIVND (reference sequence). This CDR3 spans 15 amino acids. Trimming took 7 bases from V and 6 from J, leaving 21 bases between them. The CDR3 reads CASTPAPRVHNGYTF. In DNA, the CDR3 is TGTGCCAGTACCCCAGCCCCCAGGGTACACAATGGCTACACCTTC.

This clone came up a few times. The chain recombines TRBV27 with TRBJ2-6; no clear D. The CDR3 has 15 residues. V gave up 3 bases and J gave up 0 bases, with 6 bases separating them. Germline V gene lookup returns CDR1 MNHEY and CDR2 SMNVEV (reference sequence). The CDR3, as DNA: TGTGCCAGCAGTTTTGAGGTCTCTGGGGCCAACGTCCTGACTTTC. Translated, it gives CASSFEVSGANVLTF.

The genes are TRBV2 and TRBJ1-1, with a tentative D call TRBD1 (5 bases). The CDR3 length is 14 residues. CDR1 is SNHLY, CDR2 FYNNEI, per germline. The V end was cut by 6 bases, the J end by 1 base, with 12 bases between. Here the CDR3 reads CASRGEGRNTEAFF. CDR3 nucleotides: TGTGCCAGCAGGGGGGAGGGCCGGAACACTGAAGCTTTCTTT. Variable domain in full (rest from reference TRBV2 and TRBJ1-1): EPEVTQTPSHQVTQMGQEVILRCVPISNHLYFYWYRQILGQKVEFLVSFYNNEISEKSEIFDDQFSVERPDGSNFTLKIRSTKLEDSAMYFCASRGEGRNTEAFFGQGTRLTVV.

This clone was seen once. The V and J genes are TRBV10-1 and TRBJ2-7; tentative D call: TRBD2 (5 bases). V lost 9 bases and J lost 3, with 27 bases in between. This CDR3 region has 17 residues. Germline V gives CDR1 WNHNN, CDR2 SYGVQD (reference sequence). CDR3 protein: CARRQTGFRTVVYEQYF. In DNA, the CDR3 is TGCGCCAGGAGGCAAACGGGGTTCCGAACGGTTGTCTACGAGCAGTACTTC.

The CDR3 DNA reads as TGTGCCAGCTCACCACCCGGGACTAGCGTGGATACGCAGTATTTT. Its translation is CASSPPGTSVDTQYF. The chain has TRBV18 and TRBJ2-3; 10 bases agree with TRBD2. Trimming cost V 0 bases and J 6 bases; bases outside gene matches: 3. The CDR3 runs 15 residues. Germline V CDR1 and CDR2: KGHSH, LQKENI.

V usage is TRBV12-3 or TRBV12-4 and J usage is TRBJ1-2; possible D gene TRBD1, 5 bases. The CDR3 has 13 amino acids. V gave up 8 bases and J gave up 14 bases, with 24 bases separating them. The CDR3 is CASASGRRGTGTF. The CDR3 DNA follows: TGTGCCAGCGCGTCGGGCCGAAGGGGAACCGGGACCTTC.

The V gene is TRBV3-1 (or the pseudogene TRBV3-2), the J gene TRBJ2-7, with 7 bases aligning to TRBD1. The CDR3 is made up of 18 amino acids. The V gene end was trimmed by 1 base and the J gene end by 4 bases; junction bases not matched to a gene: 16. Germline-derived CDR1 and CDR2 are LGHDT and YNNKEL (reference sequence). CDR3 coding DNA: TGTGCCAGCAGCCAAGGCCCAAAAGACGGTCAGGGGGAATACGAGCAGTACTTC. Encoded protein: CASSQGPKDGQGEYEQYF.

This sequence joins TRBV24-1 and TRBJ1-1; 10 bases map to TRBD1. CDR1 is KGHDR, CDR2 SFDVKD, per germline. The V and J ends lost 5 bases and 2 bases, in that order; junction bases with no gene match: 4. The CDR3 runs to 15 residues. CDR3 sequence (DNA): TGTGCCACCAGTGTTCGGGACAGGGGAAACACTGAAGCTTTCTTT. It translates to CATSVRDRGNTEAFF.

This sequence joins TRBV28 and TRBJ1-1, with TRBD1 as a possible D gene (6 bases). CDR3 length equals 15 residues. Germline CDR1 reads MDHEN; CDR2 reads SYDVKM. V dropped 2 bases and J dropped 1 base, with 11 bases sitting between them. CDR3 protein: CASSLGGRSNTEAFF. The CDR3 DNA reads TGTGCCAGCAGTTTAGGGGGCAGATCGAACACTGAAGCTTTCTTT.

This chain connects TRBV28 to TRBJ2-5; D is unresolved. V dropped 3 bases and J dropped 1 base, with 6 bases sitting between them. CDR3 length: 13 amino acids. Germline V gene lookup returns CDR1 MDHEN and CDR2 SYDVKM. The CDR3 nucleotides are TGTGCCAGCAGTTTGGGTGGCCAAGAGACCCAGTACTTC. Amino acid sequence: CASSLGGQETQYF.

The rearrangement joins TRBV9 to TRBJ1-2, with D maybe TRBD1 (6 bases). Looked up from germline, CDR1 is SGDLS and CDR2 is YYNGEE. The CDR3 runs 14 residues. The ends were cut back, 0 bases at V and 4 bases at J, with 10 bases in the middle. The CDR3 loop is CASSVGGALYGYTF. The CDR3 DNA is TGTGCCAGCAGCGTAGGGGGGGCCCTCTATGGCTACACCTTC.

This clone was detected once. The V gene is TRBV6-1, the J gene TRBJ2-7; 7 bases align to TRBD2. Germline CDR1 and CDR2: MNHNS and SASEGT. The CDR3 runs to 15 residues. The J segment lost 2 bases and the V segment lost 1 base, leaving 5 bases of the junction unmatched. The CDR3 here is CASSEGSGATYEQYF. The CDR3 nucleotides are TGTGCCAGCAGTGAAGGGAGCGGGGCTACCTACGAGCAGTACTTC.

V gene TRBV30 combines with J gene TRBJ2-6; TRBD1 matches at 9 bases. The germline CDR1 and CDR2 sequences are GTSNPN and SVGIG (reference sequence). V lost 0 bases and J lost 0; bases outside the gene matches: 9. This CDR3 is 19 amino acids long. CDR3: CAWSVLRTGDSSGANVLTF. DNA for the CDR3: TGTGCCTGGAGTGTATTGAGGACAGGGGATAGCTCTGGGGCCAACGTCCTGACTTTC.

The chain carries TRBV11-2 and TRBJ2-5; no definite D call. V shed 2 bases and J shed 8 bases, with 21 bases lying between them. Germline loops: CDR1 SGHAT, CDR2 FQNNGV. The CDR3 runs to 16 residues. The CDR3 sequence: CASSLIPRRAVQTQYF. The CDR3 nucleotides read TGTGCCAGCAGCTTAATACCCCGAAGGGCTGTCCAAACCCAGTACTTC.

This clone was seen only once. CDR3 loop: CSVAGKVPGELFF. The CDR3 DNA reads as TGCAGCGTTGCGGGAAAAGTCCCCGGGGAGCTGTTTTTT. V usage is TRBV29-1 and J usage is TRBJ2-2; a possible D gene is TRBD2 (5 bases). Germline V CDR1 and CDR2: SQVTM, ANQGSEA. The CDR3 consists of 13 residues. Trimming stripped 4 bases from V and 6 bases from J, with 12 bases between.

This chain uses TRBV19 with TRBJ1-2; TRBD1 aligns across 8 bases. CDR1 LNHDA and CDR2 SQIVND come from the germline V gene (reference sequence). The CDR3 has 15 residues. The J segment lost 4 bases and the V segment lost 3 bases, leaving 7 bases of the junction unmatched. The CDR3 protein is CASSMGQDGGYGYTF. CDR3 in DNA: TGTGCCAGTAGTATGGGACAGGATGGTGGCTATGGCTACACCTTC. The full variable domain, with the rest looked up from reference TRBV19 and TRBJ1-2, is DGGITQSPKYLFRKEGQNVTLSCEQNLNHDAMYWYRQDPGQGLRLIYYSQIVNDFQKGDIAEGYSVSREKKESFPLTVTSAQKNPTAFYLCASSMGQDGGYGYTFGSGTRLTVV.

J is TRBJ2-7 and V is TRBV5-6; TRBD1 is a possible D gene (8 bases). CDR3 length: 15 amino acids. The V and J ends lost 3 bases and 3 bases respectively, with 16 bases between them. Germline assignment: CDR1 SGHDT and CDR2 YYEEEE. CDR3: CASSYRQGRVYEQYF. CDR3 DNA: TGTGCCAGCAGCTACCGACAGGGGAGGGTCTACGAGCAGTACTTC.

The rearrangement joins TRBV6-1 to TRBJ1-1; no reliable D call. The CDR3 is made up of 12 amino acids. Trimming took off 3 bases at V and 11 bases at J, with 13 bases between the two ends. CDR1 and CDR2 from the germline V gene are MNHNS and SASEGT. CDR3 nucleotide sequence: TGTGCCAGCAGTGACCGGACGGGAGTGGCTTTCTTT. It specifies CASSDRTGVAFF.

The chain employs TRBV7-2 and TRBJ1-5; possibly TRBD1 for D (6 bases). This CDR3 is built from 17 residues. Germline assignment: CDR1 SGHTA and CDR2 FQGNSA. Trimming pared 1 base from V and 7 bases from J, leaving 20 bases between. CDR3 DNA: TGTGCCAGCAGCTTAGTTTATAGTCAGGGAGGGGGACAGCCCCAGCATTTT. This sequence encodes CASSLVYSQGGGQPQHF.

The gene calls are TRBV7-6 and TRBJ1-3, with D unresolved. Germline V gene data show CDR1 as SGHVS and CDR2 as FNYEAQ. The CDR3 is 14 amino acids. V was trimmed by 2 bases and J by 4 bases, leaving 9 bases between them. The CDR3 region is CASSLTPEGNTIYF. CDR3 sequence (DNA): TGTGCCAGCAGCTTAACCCCTGAAGGAAACACCATATATTTT.

The V gene is TRBV28, the J gene TRBJ2-3; D call uncertain. Trimming removed 6 bases from V and 0 bases from J, with 4 bases in between. The germline gives CDR1 MDHEN, CDR2 SYDVKM. CDR3 size: 12 residues. DNA for the CDR3: TGTGCCAGCAGCTTTAGCACAGATACGCAGTATTTT. This gives the protein CASSFSTDTQYF.